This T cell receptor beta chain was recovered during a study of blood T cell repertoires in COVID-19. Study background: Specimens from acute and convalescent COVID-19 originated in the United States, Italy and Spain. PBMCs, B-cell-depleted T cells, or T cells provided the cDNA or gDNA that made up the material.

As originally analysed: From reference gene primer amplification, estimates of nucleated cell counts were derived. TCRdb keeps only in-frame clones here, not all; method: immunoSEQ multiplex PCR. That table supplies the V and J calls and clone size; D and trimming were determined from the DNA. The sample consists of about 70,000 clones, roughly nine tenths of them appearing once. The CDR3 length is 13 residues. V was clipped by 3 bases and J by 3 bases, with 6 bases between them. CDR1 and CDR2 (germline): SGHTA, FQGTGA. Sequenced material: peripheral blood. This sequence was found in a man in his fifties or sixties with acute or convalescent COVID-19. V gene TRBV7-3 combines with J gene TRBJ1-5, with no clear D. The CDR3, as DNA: TGTGCCAGCAGCTTCCGGTTCAATCAGCCCCAGCATTTT. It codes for CASSFRFNQPQHF. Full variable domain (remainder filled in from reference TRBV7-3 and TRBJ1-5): GAGVSQTPSNKVTEKGKYVELRCDPISGHTALYWYRQSLGQGPEFLIYFQGTGAADDSGLPNDRFFAVRPEGSVSTLKIQRTERGDSAVYLCASSFRFNQPQHFGDGTRLSIL.